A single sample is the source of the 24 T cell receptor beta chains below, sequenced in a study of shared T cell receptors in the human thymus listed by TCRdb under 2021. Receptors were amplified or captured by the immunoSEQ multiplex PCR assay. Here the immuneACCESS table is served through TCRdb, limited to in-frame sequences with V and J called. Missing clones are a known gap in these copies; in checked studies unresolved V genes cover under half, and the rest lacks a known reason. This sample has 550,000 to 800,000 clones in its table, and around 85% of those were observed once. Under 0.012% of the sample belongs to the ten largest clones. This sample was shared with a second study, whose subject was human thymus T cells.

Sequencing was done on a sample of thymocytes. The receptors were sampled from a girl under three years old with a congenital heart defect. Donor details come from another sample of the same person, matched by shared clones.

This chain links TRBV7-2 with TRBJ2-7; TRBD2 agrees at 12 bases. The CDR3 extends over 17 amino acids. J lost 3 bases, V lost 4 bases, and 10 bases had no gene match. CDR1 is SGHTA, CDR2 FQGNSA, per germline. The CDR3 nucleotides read TGTGCCAGCAGCTCCTCTAGCGGGGGGGGGCTGGGCTACGAGCAGTACTTC. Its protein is CASSSSSGGGLGYEQYF.

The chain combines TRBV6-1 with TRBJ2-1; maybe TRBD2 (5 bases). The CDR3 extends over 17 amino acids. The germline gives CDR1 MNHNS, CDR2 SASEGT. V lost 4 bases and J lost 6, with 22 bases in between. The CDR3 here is CASSVSRRDKGSNEQFF. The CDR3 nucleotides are TGTGCCAGCAGTGTCTCCCGACGGGATAAGGGTTCCAATGAGCAGTTCTTC.

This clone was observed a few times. The DNA of the CDR3 is TGTGCCAGCAGCTCACGCGTTCCTTACACAGATACGCAGTATTTT. This codes for CASSSRVPYTDTQYF. This chain joins TRBV14 and TRBJ2-3; D gene ambiguous. Per germline, CDR1 SGHDN and CDR2 FVKESK. V was trimmed by 5 bases and J by 2 bases, leaving 14 bases between them. The CDR3 covers 15 residues.

The CDR3 coding sequence is TGTGCCAGCAGTCTCCAAGGGGAGGCTAATGAAAAACTGTTTTTT. Amino acids: CASSLQGEANEKLFF. This sequence joins TRBV28 and TRBJ1-4; possible D gene TRBD1, 5 bases. This CDR3 has 15 amino acids. Germline V lookup: CDR1 MDHEN, CDR2 SYDVKM. Trimming took 5 bases from V and 3 from J, leaving 13 bases between them.

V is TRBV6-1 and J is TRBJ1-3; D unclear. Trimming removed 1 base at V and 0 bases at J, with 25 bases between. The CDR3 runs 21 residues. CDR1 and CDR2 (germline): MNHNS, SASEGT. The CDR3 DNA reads TGTGCCAGCAGTGAAGTGCAAGGAGTGGATAGAGGCGGCCTCTCTGGAAACACCATATATTTT. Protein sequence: CASSEVQGVDRGGLSGNTIYF.

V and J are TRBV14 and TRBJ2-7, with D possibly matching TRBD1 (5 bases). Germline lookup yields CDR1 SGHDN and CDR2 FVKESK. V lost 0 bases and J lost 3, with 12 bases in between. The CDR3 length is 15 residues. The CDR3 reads CASSQDVGEHYEQYF. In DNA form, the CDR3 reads TGTGCCAGCAGCCAAGATGTAGGGGAACACTACGAGCAGTACTTC. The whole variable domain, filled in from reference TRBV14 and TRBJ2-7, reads EAGVTQFPSHSVIEKGQTVTLRCDPISGHDNLYWYRRVMGKEIKFLLHFVKESKQDESGMPNNRFLAERTGGTYSTLKVQPAELEDSGVYFCASSQDVGEHYEQYFGPGTRLTVT.

The CDR3 DNA is TGTGCCAGCAGCTTGAGTGGAGGGGATTACCCCGAGCAGTACTTC. This sequence encodes CASSLSGGDYPEQYF. The chain has TRBV7-6 and TRBJ2-7; D may be TRBD2 (6 bases). From germline, CDR1 is SGHVS and CDR2 FNYEAQ. The ends were cut back, 3 bases at V and 6 bases at J, with 18 bases in the middle. The CDR3 length is 15 residues. The whole variable domain, filled in from reference TRBV7-6 and TRBJ2-7, reads GAGVSQSPRYKVTKRGQDVALRCDPISGHVSLYWYRQALGQGPEFLTYFNYEAQQDKSGLPNDRFSAERPEGSISTLTIQRTEQRDSAMYRCASSLSGGDYPEQYFGPGTRLTVT.

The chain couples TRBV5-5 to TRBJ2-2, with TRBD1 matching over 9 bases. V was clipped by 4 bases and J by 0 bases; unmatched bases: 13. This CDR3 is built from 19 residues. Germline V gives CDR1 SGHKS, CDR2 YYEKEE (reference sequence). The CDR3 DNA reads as TGTGCCAGCAGCGCGCGCCAACAGGGGGCTAAGGCGAACACCGGGGAGCTGTTTTTT. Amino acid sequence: CASSARQQGAKANTGELFF.

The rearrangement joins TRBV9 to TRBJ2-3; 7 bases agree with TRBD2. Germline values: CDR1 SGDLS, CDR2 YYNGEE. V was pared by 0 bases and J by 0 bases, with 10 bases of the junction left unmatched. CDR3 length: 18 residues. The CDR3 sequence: CASSVDHRTGGSTDTQYF. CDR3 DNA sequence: TGTGCCAGCAGCGTAGATCACCGAACGGGGGGTAGCACAGATACGCAGTATTTT.

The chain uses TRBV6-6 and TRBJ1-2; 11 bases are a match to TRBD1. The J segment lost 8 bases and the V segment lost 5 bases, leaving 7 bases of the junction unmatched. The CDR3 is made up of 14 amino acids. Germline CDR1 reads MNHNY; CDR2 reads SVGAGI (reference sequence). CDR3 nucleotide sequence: TGTGCCAGCAGTGGACAGGGGGCCCCTACAGGCTACACCTTC. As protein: CASSGQGAPTGYTF.

CDR3 protein: CASSLSRDRRSDNEQFF. The CDR3 nucleotides read TGTGCCAGCAGCTTAAGTCGGGACAGGAGGTCGGACAATGAGCAGTTCTTC. The chain is built from TRBV7-8 and TRBJ2-1; 8 bases fit TRBD1. The CDR3 runs to 17 residues. Unmatched junction bases numbered 11, after V lost 2 bases and J lost 5 bases. Per germline, CDR1 SGHVS and CDR2 FQNEAQ.

This CDR3 reads CASSRGTGGAEGNTIYF. CDR3 nucleotides: TGTGCCAGCAGTCGGGGGACAGGGGGCGCGGAAGGAAACACCATATATTTT. The chain links TRBV28 to TRBJ1-3, with 12 bases fitting TRBD1. Germline CDR1 is MDHEN and CDR2 is SYDVKM. The CDR3 extends over 17 amino acids. The J segment lost 4 bases and the V segment lost 5 bases, leaving 9 bases of the junction unmatched.

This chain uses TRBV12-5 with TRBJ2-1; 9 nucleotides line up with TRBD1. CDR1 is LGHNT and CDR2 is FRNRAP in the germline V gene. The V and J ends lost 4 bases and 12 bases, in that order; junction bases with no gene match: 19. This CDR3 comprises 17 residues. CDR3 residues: CASGSGVGDRALEGQFF. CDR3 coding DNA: TGTGCTAGTGGTTCGGGGGTCGGGGACAGGGCGCTCGAGGGGCAGTTCTTC.

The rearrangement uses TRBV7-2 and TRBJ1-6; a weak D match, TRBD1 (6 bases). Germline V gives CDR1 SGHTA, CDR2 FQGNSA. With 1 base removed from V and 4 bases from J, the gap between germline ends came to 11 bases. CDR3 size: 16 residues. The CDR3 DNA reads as TGTGCCAGCAGCTTAGACCATGGACAGTATAATTCACCCCTCCACTTT. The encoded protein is CASSLDHGQYNSPLHF.

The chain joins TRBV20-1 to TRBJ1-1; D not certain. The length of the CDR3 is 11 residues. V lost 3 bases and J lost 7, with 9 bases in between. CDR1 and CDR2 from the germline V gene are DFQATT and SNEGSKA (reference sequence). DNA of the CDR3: TGCAGTGCTAGCGGCGGTGTTGAAGCTTTCTTT. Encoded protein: CSASGGVEAFF.

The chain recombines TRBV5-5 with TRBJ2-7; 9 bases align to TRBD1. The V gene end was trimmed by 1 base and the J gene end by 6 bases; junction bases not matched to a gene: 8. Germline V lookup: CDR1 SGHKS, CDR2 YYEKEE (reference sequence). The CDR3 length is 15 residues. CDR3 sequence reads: CASSLYRDRVAEQYF. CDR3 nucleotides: TGTGCCAGCAGCTTGTACCGGGACAGGGTTGCCGAGCAGTACTTC.

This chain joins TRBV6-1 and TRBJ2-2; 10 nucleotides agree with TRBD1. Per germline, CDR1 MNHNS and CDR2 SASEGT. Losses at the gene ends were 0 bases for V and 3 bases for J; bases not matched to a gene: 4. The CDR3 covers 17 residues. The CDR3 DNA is TGTGCCAGCAGTGAAGCCGGGACAGGGGACCACACCGGGGAGCTGTTTTTT. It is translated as CASSEAGTGDHTGELFF.

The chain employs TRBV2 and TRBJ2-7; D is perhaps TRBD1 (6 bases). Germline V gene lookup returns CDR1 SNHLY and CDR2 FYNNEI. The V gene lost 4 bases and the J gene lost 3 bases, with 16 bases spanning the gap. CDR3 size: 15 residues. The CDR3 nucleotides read TGTGCCAGCAGTGTTGACAGGCGGAAGGTCTACGAGCAGTACTTC. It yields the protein CASSVDRRKVYEQYF. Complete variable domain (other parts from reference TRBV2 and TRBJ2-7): EPEVTQTPSHQVTQMGQEVILRCVPISNHLYFYWYRQILGQKVEFLVSFYNNEISEKSEIFDDQFSVERPDGSNFTLKIRSTKLEDSAMYFCASSVDRRKVYEQYFGPGTRLTVT.

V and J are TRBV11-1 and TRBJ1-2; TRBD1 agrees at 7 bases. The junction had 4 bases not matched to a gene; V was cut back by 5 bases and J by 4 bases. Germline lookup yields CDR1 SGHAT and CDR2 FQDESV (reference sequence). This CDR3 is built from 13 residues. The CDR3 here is CASSRQGTYGYTF. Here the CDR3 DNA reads TGTGCCAGCAGCCGACAGGGAACCTATGGCTACACCTTC.

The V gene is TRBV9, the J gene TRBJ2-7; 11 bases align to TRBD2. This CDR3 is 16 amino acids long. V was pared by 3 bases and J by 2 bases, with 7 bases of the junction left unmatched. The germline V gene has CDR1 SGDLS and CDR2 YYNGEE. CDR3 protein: CASSGGLAGGPYEQYF. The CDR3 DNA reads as TGTGCCAGCAGCGGGGGCCTAGCGGGGGGTCCCTACGAGCAGTACTTC.

CDR3 DNA sequence: TGTGCCAGCAGCATGATGAGGGTGGACAGGCCGAATGAAAAACTGTTTTTT. Encoded protein: CASSMMRVDRPNEKLFF. This sequence joins TRBV4-2 and TRBJ1-4; 7 bases align to TRBD1. The V gene's germline CDR1 is LGHNA and CDR2 YNFKEQ. This CDR3 is 17 amino acids long. The J segment lost 5 bases and the V segment lost 5 bases, leaving 14 bases of the junction unmatched.

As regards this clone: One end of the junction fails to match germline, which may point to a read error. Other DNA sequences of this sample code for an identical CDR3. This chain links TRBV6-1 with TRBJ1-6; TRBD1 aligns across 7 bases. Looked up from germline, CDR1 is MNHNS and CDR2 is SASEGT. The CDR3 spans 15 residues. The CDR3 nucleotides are TGTGCCAGCAGTGACCACAGGGGCTATAATTCCCCCCTCCACTTT. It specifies CASSDHRGYNSPLHF.

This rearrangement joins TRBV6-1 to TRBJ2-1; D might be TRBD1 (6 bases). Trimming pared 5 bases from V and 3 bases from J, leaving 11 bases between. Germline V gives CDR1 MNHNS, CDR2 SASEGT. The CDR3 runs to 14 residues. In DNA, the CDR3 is TGTGCCAGCAGTTCTCCGGGACACTACAATGAGCAGTTCTTC. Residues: CASSSPGHYNEQFF.

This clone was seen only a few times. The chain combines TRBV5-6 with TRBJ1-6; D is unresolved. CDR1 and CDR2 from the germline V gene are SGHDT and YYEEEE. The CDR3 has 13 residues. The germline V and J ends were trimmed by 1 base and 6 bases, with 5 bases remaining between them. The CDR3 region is CASSLFLNSPLHF. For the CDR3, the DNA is TGTGCCAGCAGCTTGTTTCTTAATTCACCCCTCCACTTT.